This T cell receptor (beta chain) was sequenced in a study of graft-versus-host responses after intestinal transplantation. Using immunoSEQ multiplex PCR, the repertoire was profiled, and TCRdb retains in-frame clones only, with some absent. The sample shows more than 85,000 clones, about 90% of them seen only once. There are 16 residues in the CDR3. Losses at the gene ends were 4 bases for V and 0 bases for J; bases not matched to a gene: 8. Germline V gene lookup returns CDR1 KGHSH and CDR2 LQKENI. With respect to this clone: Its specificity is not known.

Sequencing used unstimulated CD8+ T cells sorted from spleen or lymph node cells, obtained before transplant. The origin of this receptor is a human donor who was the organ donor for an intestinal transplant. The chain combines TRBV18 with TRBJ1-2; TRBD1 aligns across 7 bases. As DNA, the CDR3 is TGTGCCAGCTCACACGACAGGGTTTACCCTAACTATGGCTACACCTTC. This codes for CASSHDRVYPNYGYTF.